This entry lists 15 T cell receptor beta chains sequenced from one sample in a study of cytomegalovirus exposure and HLA in healthy donors. With 60 Vbeta and 13 Jbeta primers, the PCR was carried out. Clones were sequenced by immunoSEQ multiplex PCR, and TCRdb holds only the in-frame ones, with some missing. This sample has 95,000 to 150,000 clones, with roughly 80% found just once. Input material: PBMCs. The receptors shown here come from a man aged 25-45 years in good health and CMV-seronegative.

The chain couples TRBV28 to TRBJ2-7, with D possibly being TRBD1 (6 bases). The CDR3 totals 15 residues. With 3 bases removed from V and 6 bases from J, the gap between germline ends came to 18 bases. Germline CDR1 and CDR2: MDHEN and SYDVKM. The CDR3 region has the DNA TGTGCCAGCAGTTTTTTACAGGCCAAAGGGGGCGAGCAGTACTTC. Protein sequence: CASSFLQAKGGEQYF.

The chain recombines TRBV29-1 with TRBJ2-2, with 8 positions matching TRBD1. The CDR3 has 12 residues. Germline V gene data show CDR1 as SQVTM and CDR2 as ANQGSEA. J lost 8 bases, V lost 5 bases, and 4 bases had no gene match. CDR3 residues: CSVWTGSGELFF. CDR3 DNA sequence: TGCAGCGTTTGGACAGGGTCGGGGGAGCTGTTTTTT.

The chain recombines TRBV11-2 with TRBJ1-4, with 10 bases aligning to TRBD1. The CDR3 has 14 residues. Germline V lookup: CDR1 SGHAT, CDR2 FQNNGV. V lost 8 bases to trimming and J lost 2 bases; unmatched junction nucleotides: 2. CDR3 sequence (DNA): TGTGCCAGCTCGGACAGGGGGACTAATGAAAAACTGTTTTTT. It specifies CASSDRGTNEKLFF.

The CDR3 coding sequence is TGTGCCAGCAGTGTGGGGCTTCCTAGCACAGATACGCAGTATTTT. Translation: CASSVGLPSTDTQYF. V and J are TRBV2 and TRBJ2-3, with D possibly matching TRBD1 (5 bases). The V end lost 4 bases, the J end lost 0 bases, and 11 bases lay between the germline ends. The germline gives CDR1 SNHLY, CDR2 FYNNEI. This CDR3 has 15 amino acids.

The chain recombines TRBV28 with TRBJ2-1; no definite D call. CDR1 and CDR2 from the germline V gene are MDHEN and SYDVKM. The CDR3 is made up of 15 amino acids. Trimming left V 3 bases short and J 5 bases short, with 14 bases between. The DNA of the CDR3 is TGTGCCAGCAGTTTGGCTATCCTCAGGCACAATGAGCAGTTCTTC. It translates to CASSLAILRHNEQFF.

The chain recombines TRBV5-1 with TRBJ2-2; 8 bases line up with TRBD2. Germline loops: CDR1 SGHRS, CDR2 YFSETQ. This CDR3 has 15 amino acids. V was pared by 3 bases and J by 5 bases, with 6 bases of the junction left unmatched. The CDR3 sequence is CASSSGTRATGELFF. DNA for the CDR3: TGCGCCAGCAGCTCCGGGACTAGGGCGACCGGGGAGCTGTTTTTT.

This sequence joins TRBV25-1 and TRBJ1-1; TRBD1 matches 8 bases. V lost 1 base, J lost 5 bases, and 6 bases stayed unmatched. The V gene's germline CDR1 is MGHDK and CDR2 SYGVNS. This CDR3 has 15 residues. The CDR3 bases are TGTGCCAGCAGTGAATCGGGACAGGACGGAACTGAAGCTTTCTTT. Its translation is CASSESGQDGTEAFF.

V and J are TRBV7-2 and TRBJ1-1, with 8 bases lining up with TRBD1. The junction had 5 bases not matched to a gene; V was cut back by 2 bases and J by 0 bases. The germline V gene has CDR1 SGHTA and CDR2 FQGNSA. This CDR3 spans 16 amino acids. The CDR3 region is CASSLSSTGVNTEAFF. In DNA form, the CDR3 reads TGTGCCAGCAGCTTATCCTCGACAGGGGTGAACACTGAAGCTTTCTTT.

The rearrangement links TRBV5-1 to TRBJ1-4; TRBD1 aligns across 8 bases. The CDR3 totals 14 residues. V was pared by 0 bases and J by 8 bases, with 3 bases of the junction left unmatched. Germline V gene sequence: CDR1 SGHRS, CDR2 YFSETQ. The CDR3 DNA reads as TGCGCCAGCAGCTTGGGACAGGGGCGGGAAAAACTGTTTTTT. Encoded protein: CASSLGQGREKLFF.

This clone came up a few times. The chain couples TRBV15 to TRBJ2-3; D is possibly TRBD2 (7 bases). Germline assignment: CDR1 LNHNV and CDR2 YYDKDF (reference sequence). V lost 0 bases, J lost 3 bases, and 13 bases lay in between. CDR3 length equals 16 residues. The CDR3 protein is CATSRDRAGATDTQYF. CDR3 bases: TGTGCCACCAGCAGAGATAGGGCGGGGGCAACAGATACGCAGTATTTT.

V usage is TRBV15 and J usage is TRBJ1-2; 7 bases align to TRBD1. The CDR3 extends over 14 amino acids. Germline V lookup: CDR1 LNHNV, CDR2 YYDKDF (reference sequence). J lost 2 bases, V lost 6 bases, and 6 bases had no gene match. The CDR3 coding sequence is TGTGCCACCAGAGGGCAGGGGGGCAACTATGGCTACACCTTC. Its protein product is CATRGQGGNYGYTF.

The gene calls are TRBV19 and TRBJ1-5; D gene ambiguous. V gave up 6 bases and J gave up 6 bases, with 15 bases separating them. The CDR3 is 14 amino acids. Germline-derived CDR1 and CDR2 are LNHDA and SQIVND (reference sequence). DNA of the CDR3: TGTGCCAGTAGACGGGAAGGGAACAGTCAGCCCCAGCATTTT. Its translation is CASRREGNSQPQHF.

The chain employs TRBV4-2 and TRBJ2-3; 11 bases map to TRBD2. The CDR3 runs 16 residues. J lost 2 bases, V lost 4 bases, and 5 bases had no gene match. Germline CDR1 is LGHNA and CDR2 is YNFKEQ. The CDR3 loop is CASSPRLAGPTDTQYF. The CDR3 coding sequence is TGTGCCAGCAGCCCTAGACTAGCGGGGCCCACAGATACGCAGTATTTT.

The rearrangement uses TRBV27 and TRBJ2-7, with D perhaps TRBD1 (5 bases). The V gene lost 4 bases and the J gene lost 6 bases, with 13 bases spanning the gap. The germline gives CDR1 MNHEY, CDR2 SMNVEV (reference sequence). The CDR3 has 13 residues. The CDR3 sequence is CASSYQGTREQYF. The CDR3 bases are TGTGCCAGCAGTTACCAGGGCACGCGCGAGCAGTACTTC.

The CDR3 here is CATSRDRETEAFF. CDR3 sequence (DNA): TGTGCCACCAGCAGAGACAGGGAAACTGAAGCTTTCTTT. V is TRBV15 and J is TRBJ1-1, with TRBD1 as a possible D gene (5 bases). From germline, CDR1 is LNHNV and CDR2 YYDKDF (reference sequence). V lost 0 bases and J lost 5, with 7 bases in between. This CDR3 spans 13 amino acids. Supplemented by reference TRBV15 and TRBJ1-1, the full variable domain reads DAMVIQNPRYQVTQFGKPVTLSCSQTLNHNVMYWYQQKSSQAPKLLFHYYDKDFNNEADTPDNFQSRRPNTSFCFLDIRSPGLGDTAMYLCATSRDRETEAFFGQGTRLTVV.